This T cell receptor beta chain was captured by sequencing in a study of T cell responses to AZD1222 COVID-19 vaccine. Study results and caveats: Close to half of spike-specific TCRs reportedly recognize unmutated variant regions. Females outnumbered males among donors, who were mostly white British; clonal diversity was possibly underestimated. Breadth and depth of Spike-specific TCRs rose after two AZD1222 doses. Only after the peak T cell response were repertoires sampled.

Points on this clone: Its target is not known.

The method was immunoSEQ multiplex PCR; TCRdb's version includes in-frame clones alone and lacks a portion of them. The table lists about 150,000 clones, 80% to 95% of them singletons. Sequencing was performed on peripheral blood, taken 28 days after the second AZD1222 dose. The receptor's source is an adult who received the AZD1222 COVID-19 vaccine.

CDR3 DNA sequence: TGTGCCAGCAGCCCCGGCACCGACGGAGGGACTGAAGCTTTCTTT. Its protein product is CASSPGTDGGTEAFF. The chain uses TRBV6-5 and TRBJ1-1, with D uncertain. Germline values: CDR1 MNHEY, CDR2 SVGAGI. V was trimmed by 6 bases and J by 5 bases, leaving 19 bases between them. CDR3 length: 15 residues.